This T cell receptor (beta chain) was identified during a study of T cells in Graves' hyperthyroidism and ophthalmopathy. In the study overall: Peripheral blood was taken when the disease was first diagnosed, before any treatment began.

Not enrolled were patients with uncontrolled infection, other autoimmune disease, pregnancy or lactation. This clonotype was observed at least ten times. Antigen: not known. The CDR3 regions of TCR beta were amplified from RNA transcripts. Using the HTBI primer set, a first-round RT-PCR was run on the TCR CDR3. A single record per CDR3 protein comes from TCRdb applying MiXCR to the multiplex PCR reads. This table holds 350,000 to 400,000 distinct CDR3 sequences, 19% found once. Unmatched junction bases numbered 6, after V lost 4 bases and J lost 3 bases. The CDR3 runs 15 residues. Study outcomes and limitations: Appearing also in blood were most of the thyroid clonotypes expanded above 0.001.

The sample comprised blood. This chain links TRBV12-3 or TRBV12-4 with TRBJ2-5; TRBD2 matches 9 bases. This sequence originates from a woman under 30 with Graves' hyperthyroidism. CDR3 loop: CASSSPGGGEETQYF. As DNA, the CDR3 is TGTGCCAGCAGTTCCCCGGGCGGGGGGGAAGAGACCCAGTACTTC.